This TCR beta chain was obtained from a study of CD8 T cells in Susac syndrome. Broader study findings: A relatively small number of individuals underwent TCR sequencing and HLA analysis.

This clonotype was observed a single time. Its cognate antigen is unknown. TCR beta sequencing was performed on blood CD8+ and CD4+ T cells. RNA totalling roughly 0.45 to 1 ug underwent reverse transcription with random hexamers. A multiplex approach, immunoSEQ multiplex PCR, amplified TCR beta CDR3 across 54 Vbeta and 13 Jbeta. From the immunoSEQ multiplex PCR reads, TCRdb called clonotypes with MiXCR, one entry per CDR3 protein. Of 150,000 to 200,000 distinct CDR3 sequences detected, around 94% appear once; the ten largest clones hold 0.085% to 0.095%. V lost 1 base and J lost 4; bases outside the gene matches: 3. There are 16 residues in the CDR3. Germline CDR1 and CDR2: LGHDT and YNNKEL (reference sequence).

This receptor was identified in a human donor with multiple sclerosis. The J gene is TRBJ2-2, the V gene TRBV3-1; 10 bases match TRBD2. The specimen sequenced was CD4+ T cells from PBMCs. The CDR3 DNA follows: TGTGCCAGCAGCCAAGTCCCTAGCGGGAGCACCGGGGAGCTGTTTTTT. This encodes CASSQVPSGSTGELFF.